The 28 T cell receptor beta chains below come from one sample, sequenced in a study of graft-versus-host responses after intestinal transplantation. Clones were sequenced by immunoSEQ multiplex PCR, and TCRdb holds only the in-frame ones, with some missing. Here the sample spans roughly 40,000 clones, 75% to 95% being singletons. Specimen: PBMCs, collected 524 days after transplant. The receptors derive from a human patient who received an intestinal transplant, so some T cells may come from the graft donor.

The V and J genes are TRBV28 and TRBJ2-7; 7 bases align to TRBD2. The CDR3 sequence is 15 residues long. Germline CDR1 is MDHEN and CDR2 is SYDVKM. After removal of 2 bases from V and 5 bases from J, the junction contained 9 bases not matched to a gene. CDR3 loop: CASSLMGRAQDEQYF. The CDR3 DNA sequence: TGTGCCAGCAGTTTAATGGGGAGGGCCCAGGACGAGCAGTACTTC. The whole variable domain, remainder taken from reference TRBV28 and TRBJ2-7, is DVKVTQSSRYLVKRTGEKVFLECVQDMDHENMFWYRQDPGLGLRLIYFSYDVKMKEKGDIPEGYSVSREKKERFSLILESASTNQTSMYLCASSLMGRAQDEQYFGPGTRLTVT.

This chain connects TRBV7-6 to TRBJ2-7; 8 positions match TRBD1. This CDR3 has 18 amino acids. J gave up 2 bases and V 4 bases, and 16 bases lay outside the gene matches. CDR1 and CDR2 from the germline V gene are SGHVS and FNYEAQ. The CDR3 is CASSSRAPRTGSPYEQYF. DNA for the CDR3: TGTGCCAGCAGCTCCCGGGCGCCTCGGACAGGGAGTCCCTACGAGCAGTACTTC.

This rearrangement joins TRBV9 to TRBJ2-7; TRBD1 agrees at 10 bases. CDR3 size: 14 residues. Germline V gives CDR1 SGDLS, CDR2 YYNGEE. V dropped 3 bases and J dropped 4; count of bases not matched to a gene: 4. As DNA, the CDR3 is TGTGCCAGCAGCGGGGGACAGGGGTTTTACGAGCAGTACTTC. It translates to CASSGGQGFYEQYF.

V and J are TRBV5-6 and TRBJ2-2; D is unclear. Trimming removed 0 bases at V and 4 bases at J, with 4 bases between. This CDR3 contains 13 residues. CDR1 and CDR2 (germline): SGHDT, YYEEEE. DNA for the CDR3: TGTGCCAGCAGCTTGGGGAGCACCGGGGAGCTGTTTTTT. It yields the protein CASSLGSTGELFF.

The chain links TRBV5-1 to TRBJ2-2; TRBD1 might be the D (5 bases). The CDR3 spans 15 residues. The V and J ends lost 4 bases and 5 bases respectively, with 15 bases between them. From germline, CDR1 is SGHRS and CDR2 YFSETQ. CDR3 in amino acids: CASSPSGKGTGELFF. The CDR3 region has the DNA TGCGCCAGCAGCCCATCAGGGAAGGGGACCGGGGAGCTGTTTTTT.

This clone was observed a single time. This sequence joins TRBV27 and TRBJ1-5; D possibly corresponds to TRBD1 (6 bases). Trimming shortened V by 6 bases and J by 3 bases, and 15 bases separated the two germline ends. The CDR3 length is 15 residues. Germline lookup yields CDR1 MNHEY and CDR2 SMNVEV (reference sequence). The CDR3 sequence is CASSPQGPYNQPQHF. For the CDR3, the DNA is TGTGCCAGCAGCCCACAGGGACCCTACAATCAGCCCCAGCATTTT.

As concerns this clone: Germline and junction disagree at one end, which may indicate a read error. Other DNA sequences from this sample encode an identical CDR3 as well. J is TRBJ2-5 and V is TRBV7-7, with 11 bases aligning to TRBD2. CDR3 length: 15 amino acids. Germline assignment: CDR1 SSHAT and CDR2 FNYEAQ (reference sequence). Here the CDR3 DNA reads TGTGCTAGCAGCTTAGCGGGAGGGCCGGGAGAGACCCAGTACTTC. It encodes CASSLAGGPGETQYF.

The CDR3 region has the DNA TGTGCCAGCAGCTTAGCGACTAGCGGGAGGCCCCGACCGTTCTTC. It yields the protein CASSLATSGRPRPFF. This sequence joins TRBV7-9 and TRBJ2-1; 13 bases match TRBD2. CDR3 length equals 15 residues. The germline V gene has CDR1 SEHNR and CDR2 FQNEAQ (reference sequence). V shed 0 bases and J 15 bases; nucleotides not matched to a gene: 8. The entire variable domain, with the rest obtained from reference TRBV7-9 and TRBJ2-1, is as follows: DTGVSQNPRHKITKRGQNVTFRCDPISEHNRLYWYRQTLGQGPEFLTYFQNEAQLEKSRLLSDRFSAERPKGSFSTLEIQRTEQGDSAMYLCASSLATSGRPRPFFGPGTRLTVL.

CDR3 DNA: TGTGCCAGCAGCAGGGGGGAGTGGTCCTACAATGAGCAGTTCTTC. Translated, it gives CASSRGEWSYNEQFF. This chain uses TRBV5-4 with TRBJ2-1; either TRBD1 or TRBD2 may supply D (6 bases each). Between the trimmed V and J ends, which lost 4 bases and 1 base, there was a span of 12 bases. This CDR3 has 15 amino acids. Germline V gene sequence: CDR1 SGHNT, CDR2 YYREEE (reference sequence).

V usage is TRBV4-3 and J usage is TRBJ2-2; TRBD2 matches at 10 bases. The CDR3 extends over 17 amino acids. The V and J ends lost 3 bases and 4 bases, in that order; junction bases with no gene match: 8. CDR1 and CDR2 from the germline V gene are LGHNA and YSLEER. CDR3 coding DNA: TGCGCCAGCAGCCACCACGCTAGCGGGAGCAGCACCGGGGAGCTGTTTTTT. Translating it yields CASSHHASGSSTGELFF.

A few counts support this clone. CDR3: CASSSTESTEAFF. The DNA of the CDR3 is TGTGCCAGCAGCTCGACAGAATCCACTGAAGCTTTCTTT. This chain connects TRBV4-2 to TRBJ1-1; possibly TRBD1 for D (5 bases). Between the trimmed V and J ends, which lost 5 bases and 4 bases, there was a span of 11 bases. Germline-derived CDR1 and CDR2 are LGHNA and YNFKEQ. This CDR3 spans 13 amino acids.

The gene calls are TRBV10-3 and TRBJ2-1; TRBD1 matches at 9 bases. The CDR3 length is 13 residues. With V trimmed by 4 bases and J by 16 bases, 11 bases remained unmatched. Germline assignment: CDR1 ENHRY and CDR2 SYGVKD. CDR3 loop: CAISGESGTGFFF. For the CDR3, the DNA is TGTGCCATCAGTGGGGAATCCGGGACAGGGTTTTTCTTC.

The J gene is TRBJ2-7, the V gene TRBV6-5, with D possibly being TRBD2 (6 bases). CDR3 length: 14 residues. Per germline, CDR1 MNHEY and CDR2 SVGAGI. Between the trimmed V and J ends, which lost 8 bases and 0 bases, there was a span of 14 bases. The DNA for the CDR3 is TGTGCCAGCTTCGGGGGAGGCCGCTCCTACGAGCAGTACTTC. Protein sequence: CASFGGGRSYEQYF.

The chain links TRBV7-9 to TRBJ2-3; 13 nucleotides align to TRBD2. V shed 0 bases and J 3 bases; nucleotides not matched to a gene: 6. The V gene's germline CDR1 is SEHNR and CDR2 FQNEAQ (reference sequence). The CDR3 contains 18 residues. CDR3 residues: CASSLALGLAGETDTQYF. The DNA for the CDR3 is TGTGCCAGCAGCTTAGCCCTCGGACTAGCGGGAGAAACAGATACGCAGTATTTT.

The chain uses TRBV27 and TRBJ2-1, with 10 bases matching TRBD2. V trimming: 6 bases; J trimming: 0 bases; junction bases outside the gene matches: 11. CDR1 is MNHEY, CDR2 SMNVEV, per germline (reference sequence). This CDR3 spans 18 amino acids. CDR3 sequence: CASSLDQRGGGSYNEQFF. CDR3 DNA: TGTGCCAGCAGCTTAGACCAGCGGGGGGGTGGCTCCTACAATGAGCAGTTCTTC.

A few counts support this clone. This CDR3 reads CASSVRQSNYEQYF. The DNA for the CDR3 is TGTGCCAGCAGCGTTCGGCAGAGTAACTACGAGCAGTACTTC. V and J are TRBV9 and TRBJ2-7; D is uncertain. The CDR3 runs to 14 residues. Trimming pared 2 bases from V and 3 bases from J, leaving 12 bases between. The germline V gene has CDR1 SGDLS and CDR2 YYNGEE. The full variable domain, in which reference TRBV9 and TRBJ2-7 provide the parts outside the CDR3, is DSGVTQTPKHLITATGQRVTLRCSPRSGDLSVYWYQQSLDQGLQFLIQYYNGEERAKGNILERFSAQQFPDLHSELNLSSLELGDSALYFCASSVRQSNYEQYFGPGTRLTVT.

This chain links TRBV15 with TRBJ2-3; 7 nucleotides agree with TRBD2. The CDR3 extends over 16 amino acids. Trimming cost V 0 bases and J 6 bases; bases outside gene matches: 9. Looked up from germline, CDR1 is LNHNV and CDR2 is YYDKDF (reference sequence). CDR3 in DNA: TGTGCCACCAGCAGAGATCGGGCGGGAGCCGAGGATACGCAGTATTTT. Translated: CATSRDRAGAEDTQYF. Supplemented by reference TRBV15 and TRBJ2-3, the full variable domain reads DAMVIQNPRYQVTQFGKPVTLSCSQTLNHNVMYWYQQKSSQAPKLLFHYYDKDFNNEADTPDNFQSRRPNTSFCFLDIRSPGLGDTAMYLCATSRDRAGAEDTQYFGPGTRLTVL.

CDR3 sequence reads: CASSVTGDRSYYNEQFF. CDR3 DNA: TGTGCCAGCAGCGTAACAGGGGATAGGTCCTACTACAATGAGCAGTTCTTC. The rearrangement uses TRBV9 and TRBJ2-1, with 7 nucleotides matching TRBD1. This CDR3 has 17 amino acids. CDR1 and CDR2 from the germline V gene are SGDLS and YYNGEE. J gave up 3 bases and V 1 base, and 10 bases lay outside the gene matches.

The CDR3 nucleotides read TGTGCCAGCAGCCCAAAGCGGGGGCCGGGCACCGGGGAGCTGTTTTTT. It yields the protein CASSPKRGPGTGELFF. The chain has TRBV13 and TRBJ2-2; 8 bases fit TRBD2. Germline values: CDR1 PRHDT, CDR2 FYEKMQ (reference sequence). V shed 5 bases, J shed 4 bases, and the junction held 9 bases outside the gene matches. There are 16 residues in the CDR3.

The rearrangement uses TRBV13 and TRBJ2-1; D uncertain. The CDR3 contains 16 residues. V was clipped by 4 bases and J by 6 bases, with 19 bases between them. Per the germline V gene, CDR1 is PRHDT and CDR2 is FYEKMQ (reference sequence). The CDR3 here is CASSSTPTGASNEQFF. The CDR3 nucleotides are TGTGCCAGCAGCTCTACCCCGACCGGCGCGAGCAATGAGCAGTTCTTC.

V is TRBV4-3 and J is TRBJ1-1, with 8 nucleotides matching TRBD1. This CDR3 has 20 residues. J was trimmed by 3 bases and V by 1 base; bases with no gene match: 19. Germline V CDR1 and CDR2: LGHNA, YSLEER. In DNA form, the CDR3 reads TGCGCCAGCAGCCAAGTTGTCTCGAGCAGGGGGCGGTGGTCGGACACTGAAGCTTTCTTT. The encoded protein is CASSQVVSSRGRWSDTEAFF.

This clone was seen only once. CDR3 amino acids: CASSPRTSGNYNEQFF. The DNA for the CDR3 is TGTGCCAGCAGCCCAAGGACTAGCGGGAACTACAATGAGCAGTTCTTC. The chain uses TRBV7-2 and TRBJ2-1; 12 nucleotides align to TRBD2. Germline CDR1 SGHTA, CDR2 FQGNSA. Germline trimming cut 5 bases from V and 3 bases from J; bases unmatched to any gene: 5. CDR3 length equals 16 residues. Full variable domain (missing parts from reference TRBV7-2 and TRBJ2-1): GAGVSQSPSNKVTEKGKDVELRCDPISGHTALYWYRQSLGQGLEFLIYFQGNSAPDKSGLPSDRFSAERTGGSVSTLTIQRTQQEDSAVYLCASSPRTSGNYNEQFFGPGTRLTVL.

V and J are TRBV5-4 and TRBJ1-1; D call uncertain. The CDR3 has 11 residues. Germline CDR1 is SGHNT and CDR2 is YYREEE (reference sequence). The V gene lost 0 bases and the J gene lost 7 bases, with 4 bases spanning the gap. This CDR3 reads CASSLVREAFF. CDR3 bases: TGTGCCAGCAGCTTGGTTCGTGAAGCTTTCTTT.

The CDR3: CASSPTPRGPTEAFF. For the CDR3, the DNA is TGTGCCAGCAGTCCAACCCCCCGGGGCCCCACTGAAGCTTTCTTT. The chain carries TRBV27 and TRBJ1-1; TRBD1 is a possible D gene (5 bases). This CDR3 region has 15 residues. V lost 5 bases, J lost 4 bases, and 17 bases lay in between. Germline CDR1 and CDR2: MNHEY and SMNVEV (reference sequence).

The CDR3 sequence is CASSQQAGGLNTEAFF. The CDR3 DNA is TGCGCCAGCAGCCAGCAGGCGGGGGGGTTGAACACTGAAGCTTTCTTT. V gene TRBV4-1 combines with J gene TRBJ1-1; possibly TRBD1 for D (5 bases). There are 16 residues in the CDR3. The V and J ends lost 3 bases and 0 bases respectively, with 14 bases between them. Germline CDR1 and CDR2: MGHRA and YSYEKL.

This chain uses TRBV28 with TRBJ2-3, with TRBD1 matching 9 bases. The CDR3 runs to 17 residues. In germline, CDR1 is MDHEN, CDR2 SYDVKM. Losses at the gene ends were 5 bases for V and 6 bases for J; bases not matched to a gene: 15. The CDR3 loop reads CASSPKTGGIFGDTQYF. CDR3 sequence (DNA): TGTGCCAGCAGTCCCAAGACAGGGGGTATTTTTGGGGATACGCAGTATTTT.

The CDR3 DNA sequence: TGTGCCAGCAGTGACAGAGGAGACTATGGCTACACCTTC. As protein: CASSDRGDYGYTF. The chain links TRBV25-1 to TRBJ1-2; no definite D call. Germline CDR1 and CDR2: MGHDK and SYGVNS. V lost 3 bases to trimming and J lost 3 bases, with 8 bases between them. The CDR3 consists of 13 residues.

This clone was seen a single time. The gene calls are TRBV5-4 and TRBJ2-5, with TRBD1 as a possible D gene (6 bases). CDR1 is SGHNT, CDR2 YYREEE, per germline (reference sequence). V was trimmed by 3 bases and J by 4 bases, leaving 10 bases between them. The length of the CDR3 is 13 residues. DNA for the CDR3: TGTGCCAGCAGCTGGGGGCGAGGAGAGACCCAGTACTTC. Amino acids: CASSWGRGETQYF.